A selection of T cell receptor beta chains follows, all from one sample in a study of cytomegalovirus exposure and HLA in healthy donors. Sequencing used immunoSEQ multiplex PCR; TCRdb keeps in-frame clones, though not all of them. This sample has about 130,000 clones; approximately 72% occur once, and the top ten carry 2.5% to 3%. The sequencing sample was made of PBMCs. The receptors come from a human donor in good health. Both conserved end residues are part of each CDR3. The order of the fields is V gene, J gene, D gene, clone size, CDR3 protein, CDR3 DNA. The D gene is left open where the match is weak. Only some rows state a clone size, as once, few, many or a class for expanded clones.

>TRBV7-8|TRBJ1-1|.|.
CASSIRRSTEAFF
TGTGCCAGCAGCATTAGGAGATCCACTGAAGCTTTCTTT
>TRBV7-8|TRBJ1-4|.|.
CASCDQGLGEKLFF
TGTGCCAGTTGCGACCAGGGGCTAGGGGAAAAACTGTTTTTT
>TRBV5-1|TRBJ2-3|TRBD2|few
CASSGGGAGARTDTQYF
TGCGCCAGCAGCGGGGGGGGAGCGGGAGCGCGCACAGATACGCAGTATTTT
>TRBV28|TRBJ1-5|TRBD1|.
CASSSPGGYQPQHF
TGTGCCAGCAGTTCACCAGGGGGCTATCAGCCCCAGCATTTT
>TRBV5-1|TRBJ2-3|TRBD2|.
CASRDSRGGTDTQYF
TGCGCCAGCAGGGATTCGCGGGGGGGCACAGATACGCAGTATTTT
>TRBV30|TRBJ2-7|TRBD1|.
CAWRGRQGQGHEQYF
TGTGCCTGGCGGGGGCGACAGGGGCAGGGCCACGAGCAGTACTTC
>TRBV7-2|TRBJ1-1|.|.
CASSFRGNTEAFF
TGTGCCAGCAGTTTCAGGGGGAACACTGAAGCTTTCTTT
>TRBV9|TRBJ1-3|.|.
CASSTTSGNTIYF
TGTGCCAGCAGCACTACCTCTGGAAACACCATATATTTT
>TRBV6-6|TRBJ1-4|TRBD1|.
CASSSTWTGLNEKLFF
TGTGCCAGCAGTTCCACGTGGACAGGCCTTAATGAAAAACTGTTTTTT
>TRBV21-1|TRBJ1-6|.|once
CASSKEWPAPPSPLHF
TGTGCCAGCAGCAAAGAGTGGCCCGCTCCACCCTCACCCCTCCACTTT
>TRBV7-3|TRBJ2-2|TRBD2|few
CASKSVSGGLTGELFF
TGTGCCAGCAAGTCGGTTAGCGGGGGGCTCACCGGGGAGCTGTTTTTT
>TRBV5-8|TRBJ1-1|.|few
CASSSYRKLMNTEAFF
TGTGCCAGCAGCTCGTACAGGAAGCTCATGAACACTGAAGCTTTCTTT
>TRBV28|TRBJ1-5|TRBD1|.
CASITDRGGSPQHF
TGTGCCAGCATTACCGACAGGGGGGGTTCGCCCCAGCATTTT
>TRBV18|TRBJ2-1|.|.
CASSLRDIGGEQFF
TGTGCCAGCTCCCTACGGGACATCGGTGGTGAGCAGTTCTTC
>TRBV29-1|TRBJ2-3|.|few
CSANGGSTDTQYF
TGCAGCGCGAACGGGGGATCCACAGATACGCAGTATTTT
>TRBV5-6|TRBJ2-1|TRBD1|.
CASSGTGFYNEQFF
TGTGCCAGCAGCGGGACAGGGTTCTACAATGAGCAGTTCTTC
>TRBV11-2|TRBJ1-1|.|.
CASSLDSPEAFF
TGTGCCAGCAGCTTAGATAGCCCTGAAGCTTTCTTT
>TRBV7-3|TRBJ2-1|TRBD2|.
CASSSWTSGSYNEQFF
TGTGCCAGCAGCTCATGGACTAGCGGGTCCTACAATGAGCAGTTCTTC
>TRBV19|TRBJ2-3|TRBD2|.
CASSLESPGLAGAKDTQYF
TGTGCCAGTAGCCTCGAATCCCCGGGACTAGCGGGAGCAAAAGATACGCAGTATTTT
>TRBV5-6|TRBJ2-2|TRBD1|once
CASSLGDRATGELFF
TGTGCCAGCAGCTTAGGGGACAGGGCCACCGGGGAGCTGTTTTTT
>TRBV7-9|TRBJ1-2|.|.
CASSLPSGSGGYTF
TGTGCCAGCAGCTTGCCTTCGGGAAGCGGTGGCTACACCTTC
>TRBV15|TRBJ1-4|.|.
CATSRGGGDEKLFF
TGTGCCACCAGCAGAGGCGGGGGGGATGAAAAACTGTTTTTT
>TRBV30|TRBJ2-7|.|few
CAWGVGAYEQYF
TGTGCCTGGGGAGTGGGTGCTTACGAGCAGTACTTC
>TRBV11-2|TRBJ2-3|TRBD2|few
CASSLKLAGTDTQYF
TGTGCCAGCAGCTTAAAACTAGCGGGGACAGATACGCAGTATTTT
>TRBV5-6|TRBJ1-2|TRBD1|.
CASRPTGSNYGYTF
TGTGCCAGCAGACCGACAGGGTCGAACTATGGCTACACCTTC
>TRBV21-1|TRBJ2-2|.|.
CASNKGGAFSGNTGELFF
TGTGCCAGCAACAAGGGCGGGGCTTTTAGCGGGAACACCGGGGAGCTGTTTTTT
>TRBV25-1|TRBJ1-1|.|.
CASSDRSLRNTEAFF
TGTGCCAGCAGTGACAGGTCTCTGAGGAACACTGAAGCTTTCTTT
>TRBV4-2|TRBJ2-3|TRBD1|.
CASSQAGTGADTQYF
TGTGCCAGCAGCCAAGCCGGGACAGGGGCAGATACGCAGTATTTT
>TRBV30|TRBJ1-1|TRBD1|.
CAWSTGGLTEAFF
TGTGCCTGGAGTACAGGGGGCTTAACTGAAGCTTTCTTT
>TRBV5-1|TRBJ1-6|.|.
CASSPGGLASPLHF
TGCGCCAGCAGCCCAGGAGGGTTGGCTTCACCCCTCCACTTT
>TRBV6-6|TRBJ1-3|.|.
CASSYIMSGNTIYF
TGTGCCAGCAGTTACATCATGTCTGGAAACACCATATATTTT
>TRBV7-2|TRBJ2-7|TRBD2|.
CASLLAGGPPEQYF
TGTGCCAGCCTACTAGCGGGGGGCCCCCCCGAGCAGTACTTC
>TRBV7-9|TRBJ2-5|.|.
CASSLSRGRETQYF
TGTGCCAGCAGCTTATCAAGGGGGAGAGAGACCCAGTACTTC
>TRBV5-8|TRBJ1-2|.|.
CASSLLANYGYTF
TGTGCCAGCAGCTTGTTAGCTAACTATGGCTACACCTTC
>TRBV27|TRBJ2-1|.|.
CASSLVPAYNEQFF
TGTGCCAGCAGTTTAGTACCGGCCTACAATGAGCAGTTCTTC
>TRBV2|TRBJ2-1|.|.
CASTGGGSARGQFF
TGTGCCAGCACAGGGGGCGGGAGTGCCAGGGGGCAGTTCTTC
>TRBV30|TRBJ1-5|TRBD1|.
CAWNPQGVISNQPQHF
TGTGCCTGGAACCCACAGGGGGTGATTAGCAATCAGCCCCAGCATTTT
>TRBV10-3|TRBJ2-7|TRBD2|.
CAIRLAGGGEQYF
TGTGCCATCAGACTAGCGGGAGGTGGCGAGCAGTACTTC